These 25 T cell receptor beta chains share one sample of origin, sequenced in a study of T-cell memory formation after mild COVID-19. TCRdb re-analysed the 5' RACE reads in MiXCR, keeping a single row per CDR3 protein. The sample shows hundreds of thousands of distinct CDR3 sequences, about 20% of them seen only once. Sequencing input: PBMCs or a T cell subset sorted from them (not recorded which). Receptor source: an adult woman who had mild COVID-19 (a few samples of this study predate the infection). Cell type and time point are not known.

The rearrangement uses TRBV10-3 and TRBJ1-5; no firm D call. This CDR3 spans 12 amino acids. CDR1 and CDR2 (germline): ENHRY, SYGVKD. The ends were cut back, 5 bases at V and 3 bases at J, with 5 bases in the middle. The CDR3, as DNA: TGTGCCATCAGTCCCAACAATCAGCCCCAGCATTTT. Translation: CAISPNNQPQHF.

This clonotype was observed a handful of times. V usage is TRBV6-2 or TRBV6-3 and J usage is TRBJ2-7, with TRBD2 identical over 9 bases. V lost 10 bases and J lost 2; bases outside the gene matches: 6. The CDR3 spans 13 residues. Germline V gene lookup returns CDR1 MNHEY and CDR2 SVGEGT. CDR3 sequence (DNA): TGTGCCACCGCCGAGCGGGAGGCCTACGAGCAGTACTTC. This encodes CATAEREAYEQYF.

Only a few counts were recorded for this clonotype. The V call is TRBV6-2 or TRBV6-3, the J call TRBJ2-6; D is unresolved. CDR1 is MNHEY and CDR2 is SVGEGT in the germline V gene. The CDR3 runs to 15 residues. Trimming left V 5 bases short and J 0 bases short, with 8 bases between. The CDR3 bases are TGTGCCAGCAGTCCCCAACCCTCTGGGGCCAACGTCCTGACTTTC. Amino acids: CASSPQPSGANVLTF.

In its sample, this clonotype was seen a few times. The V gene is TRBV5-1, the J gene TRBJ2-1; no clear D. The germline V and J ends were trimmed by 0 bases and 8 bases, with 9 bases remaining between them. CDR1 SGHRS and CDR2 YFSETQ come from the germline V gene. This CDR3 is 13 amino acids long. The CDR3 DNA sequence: TGCGCCAGCAGCTTGGAAATTCCGGATGAGCAGTTCTTC. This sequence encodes CASSLEIPDEQFF.

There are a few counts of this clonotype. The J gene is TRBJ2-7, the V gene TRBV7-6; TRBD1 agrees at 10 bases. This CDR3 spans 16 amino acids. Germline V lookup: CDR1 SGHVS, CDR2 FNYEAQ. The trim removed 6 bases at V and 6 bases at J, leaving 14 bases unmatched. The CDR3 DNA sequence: TGTGCCAGCAGATCTAACCGGGACAGGGGATATCGCGAGCAGTACTTC. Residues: CASRSNRDRGYREQYF.

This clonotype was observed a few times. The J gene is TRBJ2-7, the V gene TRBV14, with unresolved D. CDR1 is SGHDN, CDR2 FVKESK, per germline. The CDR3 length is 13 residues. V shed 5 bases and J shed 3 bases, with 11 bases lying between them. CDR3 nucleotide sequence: TGTGCCAGCAGCACCTGGGCCTTCTACGAGCAGTACTTC. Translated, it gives CASSTWAFYEQYF. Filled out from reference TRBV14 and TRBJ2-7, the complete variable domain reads EAGVTQFPSHSVIEKGQTVTLRCDPISGHDNLYWYRRVMGKEIKFLLHFVKESKQDESGMPNNRFLAERTGGTYSTLKVQPAELEDSGVYFCASSTWAFYEQYFGPGTRLTVT.

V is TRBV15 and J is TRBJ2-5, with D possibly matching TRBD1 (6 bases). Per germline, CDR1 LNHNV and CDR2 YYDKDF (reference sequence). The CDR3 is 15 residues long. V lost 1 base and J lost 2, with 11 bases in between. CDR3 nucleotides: TGTGCCACCAGCAGAGCAAGGACAGCTCAAGAGACCCAGTACTTC. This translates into CATSRARTAQETQYF.

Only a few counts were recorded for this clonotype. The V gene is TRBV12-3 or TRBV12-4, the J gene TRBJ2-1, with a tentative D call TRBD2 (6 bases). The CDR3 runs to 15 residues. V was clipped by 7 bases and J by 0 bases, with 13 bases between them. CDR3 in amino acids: CASIFSGSSYNEQFF. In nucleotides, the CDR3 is TGTGCCAGCATATTTAGCGGAAGCTCCTACAATGAGCAGTTCTTC.

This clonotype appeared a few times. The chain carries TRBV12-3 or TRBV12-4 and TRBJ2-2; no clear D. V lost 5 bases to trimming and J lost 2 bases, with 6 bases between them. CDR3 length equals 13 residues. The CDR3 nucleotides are TGTGCCAGCAGTACAGCAAACACCGGGGAGCTGTTTTTT. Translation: CASSTANTGELFF.

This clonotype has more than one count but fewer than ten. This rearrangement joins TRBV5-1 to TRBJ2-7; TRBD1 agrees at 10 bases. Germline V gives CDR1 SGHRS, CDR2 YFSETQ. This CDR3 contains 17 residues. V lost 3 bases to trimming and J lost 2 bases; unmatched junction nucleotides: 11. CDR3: CASSSNPPGTGAYEQYF. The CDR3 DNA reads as TGCGCCAGCAGCTCCAACCCGCCGGGGACAGGGGCCTACGAGCAGTACTTC.

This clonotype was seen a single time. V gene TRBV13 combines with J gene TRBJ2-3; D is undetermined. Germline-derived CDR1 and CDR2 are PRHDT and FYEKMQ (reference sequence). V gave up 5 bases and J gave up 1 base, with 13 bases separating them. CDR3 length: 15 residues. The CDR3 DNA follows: TGTGCCAGCAGCCCAACCGCCACAGGCACAGATACGCAGTATTTT. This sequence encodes CASSPTATGTDTQYF.

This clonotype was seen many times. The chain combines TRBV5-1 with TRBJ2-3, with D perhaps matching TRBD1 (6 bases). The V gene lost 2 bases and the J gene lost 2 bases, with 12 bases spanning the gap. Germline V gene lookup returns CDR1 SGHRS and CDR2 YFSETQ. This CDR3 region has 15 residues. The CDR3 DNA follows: TGCGCCAGCAGCTTTCAGGGGATGGTCACAGATACGCAGTATTTT. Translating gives CASSFQGMVTDTQYF.

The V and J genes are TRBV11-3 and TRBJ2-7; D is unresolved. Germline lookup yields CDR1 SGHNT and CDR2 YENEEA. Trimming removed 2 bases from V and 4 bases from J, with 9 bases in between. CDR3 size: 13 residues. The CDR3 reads CASSLTVRYEQYF. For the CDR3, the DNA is TGTGCCAGCAGCTTAACGGTACGGTACGAGCAGTACTTC.

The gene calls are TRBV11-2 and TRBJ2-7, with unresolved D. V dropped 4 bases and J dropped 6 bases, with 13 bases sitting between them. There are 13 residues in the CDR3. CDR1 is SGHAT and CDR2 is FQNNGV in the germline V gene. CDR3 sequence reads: CASSYGFVTEQYF. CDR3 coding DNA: TGTGCCAGCAGCTACGGCTTCGTAACCGAGCAGTACTTC. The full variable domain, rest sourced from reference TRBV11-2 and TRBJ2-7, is EAGVAQSPRYKIIEKRQSVAFWCNPISGHATLYWYQQILGQGPKLLIQFQNNGVVDDSQLPKDRFSAERLKGVDSTLKIQPAKLEDSAVYLCASSYGFVTEQYFGPGTRLTVT.

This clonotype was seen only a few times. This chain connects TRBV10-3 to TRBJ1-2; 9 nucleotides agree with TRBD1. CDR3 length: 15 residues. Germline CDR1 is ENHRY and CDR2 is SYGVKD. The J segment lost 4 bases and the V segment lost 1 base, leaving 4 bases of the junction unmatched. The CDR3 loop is CAISELGTGSYGYTF. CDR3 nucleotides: TGTGCCATCAGTGAGTTGGGGACAGGGAGCTATGGCTACACCTTC.

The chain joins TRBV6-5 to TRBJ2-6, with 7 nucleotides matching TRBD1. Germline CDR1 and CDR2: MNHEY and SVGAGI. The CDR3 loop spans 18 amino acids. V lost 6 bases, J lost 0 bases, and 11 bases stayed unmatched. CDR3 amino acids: CASSPRDSGRSGANVLTF. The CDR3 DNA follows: TGTGCCAGCAGCCCGAGGGACAGCGGCCGCTCTGGGGCCAACGTCCTGACTTTC.

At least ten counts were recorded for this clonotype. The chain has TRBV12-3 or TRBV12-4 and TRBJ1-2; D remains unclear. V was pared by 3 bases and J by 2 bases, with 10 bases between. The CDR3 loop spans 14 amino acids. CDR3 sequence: CASSLAGGNYGYTF. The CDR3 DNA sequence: TGTGCCAGCAGTTTGGCGGGAGGGAACTATGGCTACACCTTC.

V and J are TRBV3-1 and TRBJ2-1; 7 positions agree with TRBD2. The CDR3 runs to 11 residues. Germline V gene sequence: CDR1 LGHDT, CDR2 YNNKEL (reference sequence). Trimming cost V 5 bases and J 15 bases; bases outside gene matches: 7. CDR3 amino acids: CASSGRTSLFF. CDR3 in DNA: TGTGCCAGCAGCGGGAGGACTAGTCTGTTCTTC.

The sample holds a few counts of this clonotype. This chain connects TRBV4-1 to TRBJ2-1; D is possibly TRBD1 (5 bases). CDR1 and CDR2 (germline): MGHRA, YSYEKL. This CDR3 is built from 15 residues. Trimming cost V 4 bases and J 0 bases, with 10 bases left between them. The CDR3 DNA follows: TGCGCCAGCAGCCTAACAGGCGTCTCCTACAATGAGCAGTTCTTC. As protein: CASSLTGVSYNEQFF.

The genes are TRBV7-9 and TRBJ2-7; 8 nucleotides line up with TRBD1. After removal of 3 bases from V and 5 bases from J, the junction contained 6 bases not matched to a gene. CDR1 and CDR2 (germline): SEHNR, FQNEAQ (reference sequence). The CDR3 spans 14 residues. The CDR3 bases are TGTGCCAGCAGCTTCGCAGGGGGCTTGGACGAGCAGTACTTC. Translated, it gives CASSFAGGLDEQYF.

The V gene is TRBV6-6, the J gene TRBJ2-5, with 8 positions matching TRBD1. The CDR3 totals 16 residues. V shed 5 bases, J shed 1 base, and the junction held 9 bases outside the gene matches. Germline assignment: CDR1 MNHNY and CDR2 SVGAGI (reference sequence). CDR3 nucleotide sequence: TGTGCCAGCAGTCGCGGACAGGGCTCCTTCCAAGAGACCCAGTACTTC. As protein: CASSRGQGSFQETQYF.

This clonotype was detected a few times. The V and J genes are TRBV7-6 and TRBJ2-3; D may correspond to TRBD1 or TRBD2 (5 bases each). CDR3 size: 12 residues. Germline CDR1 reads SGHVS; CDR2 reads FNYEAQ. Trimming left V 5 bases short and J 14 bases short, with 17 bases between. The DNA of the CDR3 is TGTGCCAGCAGCCCTAGGGACGGACGCCCGTATTTT. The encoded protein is CASSPRDGRPYF.

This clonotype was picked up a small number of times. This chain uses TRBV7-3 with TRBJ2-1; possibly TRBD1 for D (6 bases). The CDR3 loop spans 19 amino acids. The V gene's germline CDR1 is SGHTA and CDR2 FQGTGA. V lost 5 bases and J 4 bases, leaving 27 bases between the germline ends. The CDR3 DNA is TGTGCCAGCAGCCTCTATAGGAAGACAGGCGATATGGCTTACAATGAGCAGTTCTTC. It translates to CASSLYRKTGDMAYNEQFF. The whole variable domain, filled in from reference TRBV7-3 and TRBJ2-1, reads GAGVSQTPSNKVTEKGKYVELRCDPISGHTALYWYRQSLGQGPEFLIYFQGTGAADDSGLPNDRFFAVRPEGSVSTLKIQRTERGDSAVYLCASSLYRKTGDMAYNEQFFGPGTRLTVL.

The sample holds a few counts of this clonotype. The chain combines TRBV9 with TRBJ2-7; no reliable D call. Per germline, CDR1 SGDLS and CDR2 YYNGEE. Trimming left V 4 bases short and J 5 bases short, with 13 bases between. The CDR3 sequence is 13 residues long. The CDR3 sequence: CASSPDITDEQYF. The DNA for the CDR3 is TGTGCCAGCAGCCCAGACATCACCGACGAGCAGTACTTC.

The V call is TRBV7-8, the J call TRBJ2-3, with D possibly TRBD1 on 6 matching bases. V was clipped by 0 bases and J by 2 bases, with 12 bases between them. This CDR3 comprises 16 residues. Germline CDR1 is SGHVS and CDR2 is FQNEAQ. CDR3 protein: CASSLALGQNTDTQYF. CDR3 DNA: TGTGCCAGCAGCTTAGCGCTAGGACAGAACACAGATACGCAGTATTTT. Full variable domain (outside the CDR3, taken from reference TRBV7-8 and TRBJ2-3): GAGVSQSPRYKVAKRGQDVALRCDPISGHVSLFWYQQALGQGPEFLTYFQNEAQLDKSGLPSDRFFAERPEGSVSTLKIQRTQQEDSAVYLCASSLALGQNTDTQYFGPGTRLTVL.